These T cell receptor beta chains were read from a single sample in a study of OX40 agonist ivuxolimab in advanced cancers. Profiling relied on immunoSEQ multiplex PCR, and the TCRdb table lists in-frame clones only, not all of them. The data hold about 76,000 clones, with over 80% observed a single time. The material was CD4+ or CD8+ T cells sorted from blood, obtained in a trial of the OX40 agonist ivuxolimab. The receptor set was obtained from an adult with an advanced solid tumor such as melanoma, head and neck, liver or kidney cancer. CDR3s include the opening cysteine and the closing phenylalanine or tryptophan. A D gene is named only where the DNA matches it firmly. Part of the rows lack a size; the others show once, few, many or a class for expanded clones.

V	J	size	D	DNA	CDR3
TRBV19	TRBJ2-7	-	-	TGTGCCAGTAGTGACTGGGGGACCTACCCCCGTTCCACTTACGAGCAGTACTTC	CASSDWGTYPRSTYEQYF
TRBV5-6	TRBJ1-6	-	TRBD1	TGTGCCAGCAGCACGGGACAGGGGTTGTTTTCACCCCTCCACTTT	CASSTGQGLFSPLHF
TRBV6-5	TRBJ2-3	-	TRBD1	TGTGCCAGCAGTTACTCGGCAGGGGGCAGGACAGATACGCAGTATTTT	CASSYSAGGRTDTQYF
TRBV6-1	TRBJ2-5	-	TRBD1	TGTGCCAGCAGCCTGGGACAGAGATTGGAGACCCAGTACTTC	CASSLGQRLETQYF
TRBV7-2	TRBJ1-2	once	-	TGTGCCAGCAGCAAGGATCCTAACTATGGCTACACCTTC	CASSKDPNYGYTF
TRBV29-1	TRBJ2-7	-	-	TGCAGCGTTGAAGCCTCCTACGAGCAGTACTTC	CSVEASYEQYF
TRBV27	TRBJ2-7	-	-	TGTGCCAGCAGTTTCAGGTCGAGGGGGGGATCCTACGAGCAGTACTTC	CASSFRSRGGSYEQYF
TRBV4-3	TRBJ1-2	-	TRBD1	TGCGCCAGCAGCCAAGGGGGACAGTTAAACTATGGCTACACCTTC	CASSQGGQLNYGYTF
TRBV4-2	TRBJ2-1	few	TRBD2	TGTGCCAGCAGCCAAGCAATAGCGGGGGGGCCGGGGAATGAGCAGTTCTTC	CASSQAIAGGPGNEQFF
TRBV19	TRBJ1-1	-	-	TGTGCCAGTAGTTCTCCGGGACAAATGAACACTGAAGCTTTCTTT	CASSSPGQMNTEAFF